This TCR beta chain was identified in a study of T cell responses to AZD1222 COVID-19 vaccine. Study results and caveats: Two AZD1222 administrations were followed by greater Spike-specific TCR breadth and depth. White British donors predominated, females outnumbered males, and clonal diversity was possibly underestimated. Repertoires were sampled only after the peak T cell response. Dominant at 160-218 and 743-854, vaccine-associated CD4 TCRs also spanned spike.

This clone has just one count. Its target is not known. The protocol was immunoSEQ multiplex PCR, while the TCRdb copy is restricted to in-frame clones and leaves out a portion. The sample records 150,000 to 160,000 clones, about 85% being singletons. CDR3 size: 14 residues. Trimming took 0 bases from V and 8 from J; bases not matched to a gene: 7. The germline gives CDR1 SGHNT, CDR2 YYREEE (reference sequence). Specimen: peripheral blood, collected after recovery from COVID-19. The chain joins TRBV5-4 to TRBJ1-1; 7 nucleotides agree with TRBD1. This TCR was recovered from an adult who had recovered from COVID-19. CDR3: CASSLADRVEEAFF. CDR3 nucleotides: TGTGCCAGCAGCTTGGCCGACAGGGTCGAAGAAGCTTTCTTT.